This T cell receptor beta chain was sequenced in a study of blood T cells in healthy people across ages. Study-level findings and limits: It was found that TCR beta diversity correlated strongly with the percentage of naive T cells.

On this clonotype: Its antigen is not known.

After removal of 5 bases from V and 3 bases from J, the junction contained 10 bases not matched to a gene. Germline assignment: CDR1 DFQATT and CDR2 SNEGSKA (reference sequence). The CDR3 consists of 15 residues. Total RNA was isolated from each sample in quantities of at least 6 micrograms. Through a sample-barcoded 5' primer and a J-beta primer mix, a second PCR was run for roughly 7 to 12 cycles. TCRdb fed the 5' RACE reads into MiXCR, producing one record per CDR3 protein. The sample yields approximately 1,700,000 distinct CDR3 sequences, 39% seen once. The sequence was collected from a human donor in good health. J is TRBJ2-3 and V is TRBV20-1, with 8 bases fitting TRBD2. Specimen: blood. CDR3 nucleotide sequence: TGCAGTGCTGGAGTTGGGCGGGGGGTGACAGATACGCAGTATTTT. Protein product: CSAGVGRGVTDTQYF.